These 8 T cell receptor beta chains came from one sample sequenced in a study of post-analysis software for immune sequencing data. Antigen specificity for these receptors is unknown. Incorporated into the TCR beta cDNA libraries were unique molecular identifiers, which served to reduce PCR and sequencing biases. Each CDR3 protein gets one entry after TCRdb re-called the PCR reads with MiXCR. The data show about 400,000 distinct CDR3 sequences, around a third seen once. Study results and limitations: In patients, roughly 5 TRBV segments were more frequent than in controls, with TRBV5-6, TRBV5-1 and TRBV20-1 among them.

The sequenced sample was blood. These receptors came from a girl aged 10 to 17 with multiple sclerosis.

This clonotype came up a few times. The J gene is TRBJ2-1, the V gene TRBV25-1, with 8 bases that match TRBD2. V shed 8 bases and J 8 bases; nucleotides not matched to a gene: 17. This CDR3 has 16 residues. The germline V gene encodes CDR1 MGHDK and CDR2 SYGVNS. CDR3 region: CASASTRASGRDEQFF. The CDR3 DNA is TGTGCCAGCGCGTCGACAAGGGCTAGCGGGCGAGATGAGCAGTTCTTC.

The chain carries TRBV7-3 and TRBJ2-1; perhaps TRBD2 as D (7 bases). The length of the CDR3 is 16 residues. Germline CDR1 and CDR2: SGHTA and FQGTGA. The V end lost 4 bases, the J end lost 9 bases, and 22 bases lay between the germline ends. The CDR3 nucleotides read TGTGCCAGCAGCTCCAGTGCCCGCGGGGGCGGGGGTGAGCAGTTCTTC. It codes for CASSSSARGGGGEQFF. The full variable domain, completed using reference TRBV7-3 and TRBJ2-1, is GAGVSQTPSNKVTEKGKYVELRCDPISGHTALYWYRQSLGQGPEFLIYFQGTGAADDSGLPNDRFFAVRPEGSVSTLKIQRTERGDSAVYLCASSSSARGGGGEQFFGPGTRLTVL.

This clonotype came up a few times. The J gene is TRBJ2-4, the V gene TRBV27; unclear D gene. The J call could be wrong; TRBJ2-7 is a better fit for the DNA end. CDR1 and CDR2 (germline): MNHEY, SMNVEV (reference sequence). This CDR3 has 13 amino acids. The CDR3 is CASSLTVGYEQYF. The CDR3, as DNA: TGTGCCAGCAGTTTGACGGTAGGCTACGAGCAGTACTTC.

V gene TRBV5-8 combines with J gene TRBJ1-5; 9 nucleotides align to TRBD1. V lost 2 bases and J lost 4; bases outside the gene matches: 4. CDR3 size: 15 residues. Germline-derived CDR1 and CDR2 are SGHTS and YDEGEE. The CDR3 here is CASSLPGTGNQPQHF. The DNA of the CDR3 is TGTGCCAGCAGCTTACCCGGGACAGGGAATCAGCCCCAGCATTTT.

This rearrangement joins TRBV10-3 to TRBJ2-1, with 11 bases identical to TRBD2. CDR1 is ENHRY and CDR2 is SYGVKD in the germline V gene. This CDR3 contains 17 residues. With 2 bases clipped from V and 5 bases from J, the junction kept 8 bases outside the gene matches. CDR3 coding DNA: TGTGCCATCAGTGAGGGATTGGGGACTAGCGGCAACAATGAGCAGTTCTTC. The encoded protein is CAISEGLGTSGNNEQFF.

The J gene is TRBJ1-1, the V gene TRBV7-8; D remains ambiguous. Trimming cost V 2 bases and J 4 bases, with 14 bases left between them. There are 15 residues in the CDR3. The germline V gene encodes CDR1 SGHVS and CDR2 FQNEAQ. The CDR3 DNA is TGTGCCAGCAGCTTAATAGGGCGGGGTACCACTGAAGCTTTCTTT. Its translation is CASSLIGRGTTEAFF.

This clonotype was detected many times. The chain carries TRBV27 and TRBJ2-2; D uncertain. Trimming removed 8 bases from V and 0 bases from J, with 10 bases in between. The CDR3 is 14 residues long. CDR1 is MNHEY, CDR2 SMNVEV, per germline (reference sequence). CDR3 in DNA: TGTGCCAGCTCGCGGCAGCCGAACACCGGGGAGCTGTTTTTT. It is translated as CASSRQPNTGELFF.

The chain carries TRBV5-1 and TRBJ2-4, with 14 bases that match TRBD2. The J call may be faulty, since TRBJ2-7 better matches the DNA end. The germline V gene has CDR1 SGHRS and CDR2 YFSETQ. The CDR3 has 16 amino acids. CDR3 in DNA: TGCGCCAGCAGCTTCTCCGGGACTAGCGGGGGTGGCGAGCAGTACTTC. This sequence encodes CASSFSGTSGGGEQYF.